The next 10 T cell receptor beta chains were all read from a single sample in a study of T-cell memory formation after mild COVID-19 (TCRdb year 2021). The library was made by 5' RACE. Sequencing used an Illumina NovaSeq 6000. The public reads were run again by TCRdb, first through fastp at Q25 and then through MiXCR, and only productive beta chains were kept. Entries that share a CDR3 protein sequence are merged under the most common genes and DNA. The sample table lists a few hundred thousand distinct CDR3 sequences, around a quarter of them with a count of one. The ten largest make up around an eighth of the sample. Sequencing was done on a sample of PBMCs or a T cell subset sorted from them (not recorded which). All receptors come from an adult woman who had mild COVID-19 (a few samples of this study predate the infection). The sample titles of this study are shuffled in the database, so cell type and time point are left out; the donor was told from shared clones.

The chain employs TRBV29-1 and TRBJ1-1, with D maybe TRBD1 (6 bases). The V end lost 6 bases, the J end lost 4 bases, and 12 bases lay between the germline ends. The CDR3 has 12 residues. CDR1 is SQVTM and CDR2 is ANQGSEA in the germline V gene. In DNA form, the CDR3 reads TGCAGCGTCAGTATAGGGGGCACTGAAGCTTTCTTT. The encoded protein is CSVSIGGTEAFF.

CDR3: CASSFSAGTGELFF. The CDR3 coding sequence is TGTGCCAGCAGCTTTTCAGCGGGCACCGGGGAGCTGTTTTTT. This chain joins TRBV7-3 and TRBJ2-2; the D gene is possibly TRBD2 (6 bases). Germline V gives CDR1 SGHTA, CDR2 FQGTGA. CDR3 size: 14 residues. Trimming took 3 bases from V and 4 from J, leaving 9 bases between them.

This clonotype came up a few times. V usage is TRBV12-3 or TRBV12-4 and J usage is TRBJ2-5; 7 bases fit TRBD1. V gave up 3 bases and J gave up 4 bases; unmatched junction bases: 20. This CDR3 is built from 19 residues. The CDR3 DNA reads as TGTGCCAGCAGTTTTTCCGACAGGGTCCAGCTTCTACGAGGAGAGACCCAGTACTTC. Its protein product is CASSFSDRVQLLRGETQYF.

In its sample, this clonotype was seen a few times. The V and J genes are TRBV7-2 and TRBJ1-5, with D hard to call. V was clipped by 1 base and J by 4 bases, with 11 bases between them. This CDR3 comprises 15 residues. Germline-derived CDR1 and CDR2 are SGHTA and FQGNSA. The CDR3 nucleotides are TGTGCCAGCAGCTTAGGGAGTTTTCAGAATCAGCCCCAGCATTTT. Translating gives CASSLGSFQNQPQHF.

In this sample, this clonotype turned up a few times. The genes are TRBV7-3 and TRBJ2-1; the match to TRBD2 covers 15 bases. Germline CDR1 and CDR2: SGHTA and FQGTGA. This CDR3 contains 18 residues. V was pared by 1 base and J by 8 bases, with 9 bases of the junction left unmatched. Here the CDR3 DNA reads TGTGCCAGCAGCTTAAACCCCCCCGGACTAGCGGGAGGGTATGAGCAGTTCTTC. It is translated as CASSLNPPGLAGGYEQFF.

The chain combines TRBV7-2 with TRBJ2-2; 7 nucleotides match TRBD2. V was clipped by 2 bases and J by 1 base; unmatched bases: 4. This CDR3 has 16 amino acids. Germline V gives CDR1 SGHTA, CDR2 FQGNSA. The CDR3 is CASSLSGRGNTGELFF. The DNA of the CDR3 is TGTGCCAGCAGCTTAAGTGGGAGGGGGAACACCGGGGAGCTGTTTTTT.

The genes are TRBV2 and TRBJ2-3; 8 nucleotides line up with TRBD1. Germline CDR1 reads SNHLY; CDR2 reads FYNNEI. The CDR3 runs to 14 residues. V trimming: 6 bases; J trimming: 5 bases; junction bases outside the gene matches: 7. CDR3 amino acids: CASRQGAVGDTQYF. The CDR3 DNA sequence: TGTGCCAGCAGGCAGGGGGCAGTAGGAGATACGCAGTATTTT.

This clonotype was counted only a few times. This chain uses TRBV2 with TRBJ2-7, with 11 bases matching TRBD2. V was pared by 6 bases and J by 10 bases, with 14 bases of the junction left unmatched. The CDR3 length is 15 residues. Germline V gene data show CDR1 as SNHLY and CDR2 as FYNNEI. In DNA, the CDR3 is TGTGCCAGCAGGTCGGGACAGAGACTAGCGGGGTTCCAGTACTTC. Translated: CASRSGQRLAGFQYF.

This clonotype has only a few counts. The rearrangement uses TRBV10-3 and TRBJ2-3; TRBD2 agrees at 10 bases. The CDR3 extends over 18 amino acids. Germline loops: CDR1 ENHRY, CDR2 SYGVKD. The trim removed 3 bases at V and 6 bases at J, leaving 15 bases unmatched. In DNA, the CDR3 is TGTGCCATCAGTGAACGGCCTAGCGGGAGTAGTTTTGCGGATACGCAGTATTTT. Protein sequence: CAISERPSGSSFADTQYF.

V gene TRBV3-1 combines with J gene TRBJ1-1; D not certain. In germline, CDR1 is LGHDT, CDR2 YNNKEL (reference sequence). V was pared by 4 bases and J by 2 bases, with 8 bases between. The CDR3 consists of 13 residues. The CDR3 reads CASSPRPNTEAFF. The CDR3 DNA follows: TGTGCCAGCAGCCCACGCCCTAACACTGAAGCTTTCTTT. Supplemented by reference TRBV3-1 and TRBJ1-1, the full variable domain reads DTAVSQTPKYLVTQMGNDKSIKCEQNLGHDTMYWYKQDSKKFLKIMFSYNNKELIINETVPNRFSPKSPDKAHLNLHINSLELGDSAVYFCASSPRPNTEAFFGQGTRLTVV.